This T cell receptor (beta chain) is drawn from a study of circulating and synovial CD4+ cells in juvenile arthritis. Broader study findings: T cell genome counts differed by at least an order of magnitude between CPL and CD4 samples.

Sequencing used immunoSEQ multiplex PCR; TCRdb keeps in-frame clones, though not all of them. Altogether tens of thousands of clones are present, nearly 95% being singletons, with the ten largest covering around 0.68%. On this clone: Antigen: not known.

The receptor was isolated from a human donor with juvenile idiopathic arthritis. Sequenced material: CD4+ T cells from blood.

CDR3 bases: TGTGCCAGCAGTTTATTGGACAGACAGGTCAGCTATGGCTACACCTTC. Encoded protein: CASSLLDRQVSYGYTF. The rearrangement links TRBV28 to TRBJ1-2, with D possibly TRBD1 on 6 matching bases. V was pared by 1 base and J by 4 bases, with 16 bases between. This CDR3 comprises 16 residues. Germline values: CDR1 MDHEN, CDR2 SYDVKM.